This is a list of T cell receptor beta chains from one sample in a study of PD-L1 blockade in urothelial cancer. Repertoires were generated with immunoSEQ multiplex PCR, while TCRdb's copy carries only in-frame clones and drops some. Of 85,000 to 90,000 clones in the sample, more than 70% were seen once. Sequenced here: PBMCs, sampled around atezolizumab (anti-PD-L1) treatment. These receptors were obtained from an elderly woman with urothelial cancer. The CDR3 runs from the conserved cysteine through the conserved F or W. D genes are given only for firm matches. Only part of the rows carry a size: once, few, many, or a class if the clone is expanded.

d_call	v_call	j_call	clone_size	cdr3_length	cdr3_aa	cdr3_nt
-	TRBV7-9	TRBJ2-3	-	16	CASSLDTGMSTDTQYF	TGTGCCAGCAGCTTAGACACAGGGATGAGCACAGATACGCAGTATTTT
TRBD1	TRBV6-9	TRBJ2-7	-	15	CASSFPGQGPYEQYF	TGTGCCAGCAGTTTTCCGGGACAGGGGCCCTACGAGCAGTACTTC
-	TRBV6-6	TRBJ2-7	-	14	CASSTPGLSYEQYF	TGTGCCAGCAGCACTCCGGGACTTTCCTACGAGCAGTACTTC
-	TRBV7-9	TRBJ1-1	-	14	CASSLVARNTEAFF	TGTGCCAGCAGCTTAGTAGCGAGGAACACTGAAGCTTTCTTT
-	TRBV29-1	TRBJ1-1	-	14	CSAVLRTMNTEAFF	TGCAGCGCCGTACTCAGGACAATGAACACTGAAGCTTTCTTT
TRBD1	TRBV2	TRBJ1-1	-	13	CASSLGDRIEAFF	TGTGCCAGCTCCTTGGGGGACAGGATTGAAGCTTTCTTT
-	TRBV11-3	TRBJ1-1	-	14	CASSLDRWNTEAFF	TGTGCCAGCAGCTTAGACAGATGGAACACTGAAGCTTTCTTT
-	TRBV19	TRBJ2-1	-	14	CASGRGITYNEQFF	TGTGCCAGTGGGAGGGGGATCACCTACAATGAGCAGTTCTTC
TRBD1	TRBV30	TRBJ1-1	-	13	CAWSVDRGTEAFF	TGTGCCTGGAGTGTAGACAGGGGCACTGAAGCTTTCTTT
-	TRBV5-1	TRBJ2-4	-	15	CASSLLDGSGNIQYF	TGCGCCAGCAGCTTGTTAGACGGGAGTGGAAACATTCAGTACTTC
-	TRBV5-1	TRBJ2-5	-	17	CASSPRPQGWIGETQYF	TGCGCCAGCAGCCCTCGTCCGCAGGGGTGGATTGGGGAGACCCAGTACTTC
TRBD2	TRBV18	TRBJ2-1	-	19	CASSPRLAGGPGGDNEQFF	TGTGCCAGCTCACCAAGACTAGCGGGAGGGCCCGGAGGGGACAATGAGCAGTTCTTC
-	TRBV5-4	TRBJ2-2	-	15	CASSLGQQMTGELFF	TGTGCCAGCAGCCTGGGGCAACAGATGACCGGGGAGCTGTTTTTT
-	TRBV5-1	TRBJ2-2	once	15	CASTVGTTNTGELFF	TGCGCCAGCACGGTGGGGACAACGAACACCGGGGAGCTGTTTTTT
TRBD1	TRBV5-4	TRBJ2-7	-	13	CASSLDRSYEQYF	TGTGCCAGCAGTTTGGACAGGAGCTACGAGCAGTACTTC
TRBD1	TRBV5-6	TRBJ2-1	-	14	CASSIGTAYNEQFF	TGTGCCAGCAGCATCGGGACAGCCTACAATGAGCAGTTCTTC
-	TRBV6-6	TRBJ1-4	-	13	CASRFGGDEKLFF	TGTGCCAGCAGGTTCGGGGGTGATGAAAAACTGTTTTTT
-	TRBV5-1	TRBJ1-1	-	15	CASSLGQNWNTEAFF	TGCGCCAGCAGCTTGGGACAGAACTGGAACACTGAAGCTTTCTTT